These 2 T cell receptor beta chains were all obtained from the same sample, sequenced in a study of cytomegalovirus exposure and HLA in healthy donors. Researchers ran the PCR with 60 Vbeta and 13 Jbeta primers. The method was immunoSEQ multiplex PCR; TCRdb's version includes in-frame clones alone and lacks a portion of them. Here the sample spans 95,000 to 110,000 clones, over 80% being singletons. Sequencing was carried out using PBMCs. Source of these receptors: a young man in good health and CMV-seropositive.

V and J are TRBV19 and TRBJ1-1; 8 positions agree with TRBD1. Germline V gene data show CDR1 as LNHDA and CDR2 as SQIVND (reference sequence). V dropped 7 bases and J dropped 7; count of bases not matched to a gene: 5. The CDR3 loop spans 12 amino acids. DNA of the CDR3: TGTGCCAGTATGGACAGGGTCTTTGAAGCTTTCTTT. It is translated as CASMDRVFEAFF.

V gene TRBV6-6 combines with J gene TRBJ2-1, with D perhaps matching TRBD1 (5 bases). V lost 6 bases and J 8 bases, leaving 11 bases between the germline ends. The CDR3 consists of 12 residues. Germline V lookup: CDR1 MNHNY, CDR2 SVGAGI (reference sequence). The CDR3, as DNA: TGTGCCAGCAGGAAAGAAGGGGATGAGCAGTTCTTC. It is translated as CASRKEGDEQFF.